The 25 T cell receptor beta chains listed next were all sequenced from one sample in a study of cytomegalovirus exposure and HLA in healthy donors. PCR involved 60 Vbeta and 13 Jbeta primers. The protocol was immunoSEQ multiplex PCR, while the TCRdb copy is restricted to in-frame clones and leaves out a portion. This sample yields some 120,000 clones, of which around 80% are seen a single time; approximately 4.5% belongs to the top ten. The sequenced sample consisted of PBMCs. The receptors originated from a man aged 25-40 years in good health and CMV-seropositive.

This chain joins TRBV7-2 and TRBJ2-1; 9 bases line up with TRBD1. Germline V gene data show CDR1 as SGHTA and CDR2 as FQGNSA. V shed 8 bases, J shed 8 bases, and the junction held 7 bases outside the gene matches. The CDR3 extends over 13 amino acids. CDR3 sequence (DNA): TGTGCCAGCCTAATACAGGGGGCCTATGAGCAGTTCTTC. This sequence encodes CASLIQGAYEQFF.

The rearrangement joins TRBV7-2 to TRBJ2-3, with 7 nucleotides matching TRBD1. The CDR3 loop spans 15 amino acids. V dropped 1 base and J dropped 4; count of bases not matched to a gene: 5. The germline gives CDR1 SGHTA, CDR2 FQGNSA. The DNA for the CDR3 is TGTGCCAGCAGCTTAGGAGACAGGGCAGCAGATACGCAGTATTTT. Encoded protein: CASSLGDRAADTQYF.

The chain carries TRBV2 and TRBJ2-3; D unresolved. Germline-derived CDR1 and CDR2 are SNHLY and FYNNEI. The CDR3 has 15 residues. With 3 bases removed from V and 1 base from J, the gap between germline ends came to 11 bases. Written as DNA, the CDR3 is TGTGCCAGCAGTGATCCGAGAAGCGGCACAGATACGCAGTATTTT. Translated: CASSDPRSGTDTQYF.

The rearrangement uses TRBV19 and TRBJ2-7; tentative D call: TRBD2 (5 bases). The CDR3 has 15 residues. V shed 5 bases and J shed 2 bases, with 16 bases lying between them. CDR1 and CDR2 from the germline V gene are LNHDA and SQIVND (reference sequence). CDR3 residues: CASSPIGSAAYEQYF. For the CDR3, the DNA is TGTGCCAGTAGTCCGATCGGTAGCGCCGCCTACGAGCAGTACTTC.

CDR3 protein: CASSLGLAGYTGELFF. CDR3 sequence (DNA): TGTGCCAGCAGCTTAGGTCTAGCGGGGTACACCGGGGAGCTGTTTTTT. The chain is built from TRBV7-3 and TRBJ2-2, with TRBD2 matching over 9 bases. This CDR3 region has 16 residues. The V segment lost 2 bases and the J segment 3 bases; nucleotides outside the gene matches: 4. Per the germline V gene, CDR1 is SGHTA and CDR2 is FQGTGA. Based on the CDR3 plus reference TRBV7-3 and TRBJ2-2, the full variable domain is GAGVSQTPSNKVTEKGKYVELRCDPISGHTALYWYRQSLGQGPEFLIYFQGTGAADDSGLPNDRFFAVRPEGSVSTLKIQRTERGDSAVYLCASSLGLAGYTGELFFGEGSRLTVL.

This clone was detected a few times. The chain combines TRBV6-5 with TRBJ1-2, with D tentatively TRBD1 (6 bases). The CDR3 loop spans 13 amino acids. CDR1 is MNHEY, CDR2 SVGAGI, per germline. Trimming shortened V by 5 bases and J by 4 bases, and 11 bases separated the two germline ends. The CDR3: CASSPGTSYGYTF. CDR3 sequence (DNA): TGTGCCAGCAGTCCCGGGACAAGCTATGGCTACACCTTC.

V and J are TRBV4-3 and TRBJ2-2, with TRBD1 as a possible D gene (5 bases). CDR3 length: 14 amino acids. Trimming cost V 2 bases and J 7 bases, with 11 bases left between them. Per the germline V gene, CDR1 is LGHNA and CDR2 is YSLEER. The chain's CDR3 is CASSQQGHIGELFF. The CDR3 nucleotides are TGCGCCAGCAGCCAACAAGGACACATCGGGGAGCTGTTTTTT.

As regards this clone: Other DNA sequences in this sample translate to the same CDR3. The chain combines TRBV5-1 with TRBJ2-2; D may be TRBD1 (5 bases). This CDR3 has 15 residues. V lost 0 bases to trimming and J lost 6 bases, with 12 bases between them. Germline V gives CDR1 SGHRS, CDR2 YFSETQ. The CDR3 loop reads CASSLALAGPGELFF. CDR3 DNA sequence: TGCGCCAGCAGCTTGGCCCTGGCAGGGCCCGGGGAGCTGTTTTTT.

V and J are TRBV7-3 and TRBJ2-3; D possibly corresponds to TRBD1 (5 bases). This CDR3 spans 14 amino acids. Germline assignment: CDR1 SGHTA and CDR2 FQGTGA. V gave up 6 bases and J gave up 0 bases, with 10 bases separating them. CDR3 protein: CASRNRSSTDTQYF. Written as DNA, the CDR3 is TGTGCCAGCAGGAACAGGAGTAGCACAGATACGCAGTATTTT.

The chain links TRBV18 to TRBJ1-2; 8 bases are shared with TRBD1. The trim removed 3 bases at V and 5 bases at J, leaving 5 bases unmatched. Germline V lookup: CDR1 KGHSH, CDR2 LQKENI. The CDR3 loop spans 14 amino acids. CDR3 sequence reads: CASSPRTGWYGYTF. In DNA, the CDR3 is TGTGCCAGCTCACCCAGGACAGGGTGGTATGGCTACACCTTC.

The CDR3 reads CASSLGRRDEQFF. CDR3 DNA: TGTGCCAGCAGCTTAGGAAGGCGGGATGAGCAGTTCTTC. The chain recombines TRBV7-3 with TRBJ2-1; tentatively, D is TRBD2 (5 bases). The CDR3 runs to 13 residues. Germline V gene data show CDR1 as SGHTA and CDR2 as FQGTGA. Trimming stripped 2 bases from V and 8 bases from J, with 10 bases between.

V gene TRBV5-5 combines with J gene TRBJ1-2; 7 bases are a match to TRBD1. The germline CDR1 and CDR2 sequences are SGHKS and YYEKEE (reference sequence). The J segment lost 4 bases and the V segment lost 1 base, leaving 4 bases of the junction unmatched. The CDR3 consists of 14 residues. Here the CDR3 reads CASSLWGQTYGYTF. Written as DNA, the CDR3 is TGTGCCAGCAGCTTGTGGGGACAGACCTATGGCTACACCTTC.

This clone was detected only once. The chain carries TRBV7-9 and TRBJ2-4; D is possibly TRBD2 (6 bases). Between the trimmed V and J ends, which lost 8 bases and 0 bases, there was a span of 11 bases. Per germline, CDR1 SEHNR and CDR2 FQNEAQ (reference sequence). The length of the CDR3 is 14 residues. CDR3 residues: CASQGLSAKNIQYF. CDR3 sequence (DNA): TGTGCCAGCCAGGGACTGTCAGCCAAAAACATTCAGTACTTC.

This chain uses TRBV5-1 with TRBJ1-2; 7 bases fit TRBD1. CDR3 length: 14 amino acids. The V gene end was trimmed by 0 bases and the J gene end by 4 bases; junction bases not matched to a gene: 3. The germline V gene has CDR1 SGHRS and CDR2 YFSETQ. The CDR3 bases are TGCGCCAGCAGCTTGGAGAGGACAGGCTATGGCTACACCTTC. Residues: CASSLERTGYGYTF.

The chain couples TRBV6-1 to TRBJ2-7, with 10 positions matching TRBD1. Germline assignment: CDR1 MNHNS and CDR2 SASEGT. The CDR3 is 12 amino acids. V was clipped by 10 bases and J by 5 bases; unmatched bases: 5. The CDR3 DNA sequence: TGTGCCAACAGACAGGGGGCAGACGAGCAGTACTTC. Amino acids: CANRQGADEQYF.

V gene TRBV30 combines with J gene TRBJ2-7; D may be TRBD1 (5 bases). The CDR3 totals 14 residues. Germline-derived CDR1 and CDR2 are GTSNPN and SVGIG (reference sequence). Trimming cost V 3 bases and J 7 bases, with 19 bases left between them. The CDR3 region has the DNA TGTGCCTGGAGCGACAGCGCGGTACCCTGGGAGCAGTACTTC. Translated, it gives CAWSDSAVPWEQYF.

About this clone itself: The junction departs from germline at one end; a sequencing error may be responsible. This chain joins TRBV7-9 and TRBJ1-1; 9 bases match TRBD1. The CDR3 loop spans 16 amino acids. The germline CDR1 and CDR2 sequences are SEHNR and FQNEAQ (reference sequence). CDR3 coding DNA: TGTTCCAGCAGCGGACAGGGGAACCTTCCGAACACTGAAGCTTTCTTT. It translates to CSSSGQGNLPNTEAFF.

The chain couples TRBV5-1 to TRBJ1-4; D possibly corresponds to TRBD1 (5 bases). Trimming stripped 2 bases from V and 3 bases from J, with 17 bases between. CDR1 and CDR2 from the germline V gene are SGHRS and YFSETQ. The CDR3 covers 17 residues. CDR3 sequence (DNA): TGCGCCAGCAGCTTCAGCAGGGCCAATACGGCTAATGAAAAACTGTTTTTT. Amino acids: CASSFSRANTANEKLFF. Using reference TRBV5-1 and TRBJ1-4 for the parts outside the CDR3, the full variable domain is KAGVTQTPRYLIKTRGQQVTLSCSPISGHRSVSWYQQTPGQGLQFLFEYFSETQRNKGNFPGRFSGRQFSNSRSEMNVSTLELGDSALYLCASSFSRANTANEKLFFGSGTQLSVL.

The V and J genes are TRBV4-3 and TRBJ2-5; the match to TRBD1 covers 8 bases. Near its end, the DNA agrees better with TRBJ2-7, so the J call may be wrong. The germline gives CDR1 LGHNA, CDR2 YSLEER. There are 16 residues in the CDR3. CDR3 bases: TGCGCCAGCAGCCAATCGACAGGGGCGTTGAGCGCCGAGCAGTACTTC. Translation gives CASSQSTGALSAEQYF.

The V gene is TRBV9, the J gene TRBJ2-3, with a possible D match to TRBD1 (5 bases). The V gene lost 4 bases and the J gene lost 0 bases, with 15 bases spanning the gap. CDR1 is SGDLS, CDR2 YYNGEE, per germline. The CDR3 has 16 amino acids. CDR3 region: CASSPNPGPSTDTQYF. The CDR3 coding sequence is TGTGCCAGCAGCCCAAATCCAGGGCCGAGCACAGATACGCAGTATTTT.

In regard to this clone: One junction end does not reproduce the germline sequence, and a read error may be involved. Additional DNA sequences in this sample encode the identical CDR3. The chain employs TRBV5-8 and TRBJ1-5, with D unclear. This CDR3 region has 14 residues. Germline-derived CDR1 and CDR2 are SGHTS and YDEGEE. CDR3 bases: TGCGCCAGCAGGAGCGCGTCGGCAGATCAGCCCCAGCATTTT. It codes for CASRSASADQPQHF.

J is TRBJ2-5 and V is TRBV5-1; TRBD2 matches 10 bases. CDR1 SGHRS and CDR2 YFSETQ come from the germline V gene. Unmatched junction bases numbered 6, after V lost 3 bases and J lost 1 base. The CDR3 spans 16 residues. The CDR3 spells CASSSGLASSQETQYF. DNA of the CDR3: TGCGCCAGCAGCTCGGGACTAGCGAGCTCCCAAGAGACCCAGTACTTC.

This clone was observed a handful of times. The CDR3 protein is CASSSGGIRTEAFF. CDR3 in DNA: TGTGCCAGCAGTTCGGGCGGGATTCGCACTGAAGCTTTCTTT. This rearrangement joins TRBV9 to TRBJ1-1; no firm D call. Germline V gene lookup returns CDR1 SGDLS and CDR2 YYNGEE. This CDR3 comprises 14 residues. Deletions cut 5 bases from V and 4 bases from J, with 15 bases between. Looking up the rest from reference TRBV9 and TRBJ1-1 gives the full variable domain: DSGVTQTPKHLITATGQRVTLRCSPRSGDLSVYWYQQSLDQGLQFLIQYYNGEERAKGNILERFSAQQFPDLHSELNLSSLELGDSALYFCASSSGGIRTEAFFGQGTRLTVV.

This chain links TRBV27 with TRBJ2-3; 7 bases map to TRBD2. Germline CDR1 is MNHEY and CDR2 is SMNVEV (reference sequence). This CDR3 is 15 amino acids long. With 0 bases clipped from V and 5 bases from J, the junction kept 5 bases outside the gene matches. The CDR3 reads CASSLSGGPGDTQYF. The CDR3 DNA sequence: TGTGCCAGCAGTTTATCGGGAGGGCCCGGAGATACGCAGTATTTT.

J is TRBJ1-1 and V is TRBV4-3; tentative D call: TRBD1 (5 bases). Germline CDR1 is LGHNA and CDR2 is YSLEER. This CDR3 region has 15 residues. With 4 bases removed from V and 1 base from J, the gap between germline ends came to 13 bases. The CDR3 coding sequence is TGCGCCAGCAGCCTCCTCCTCGGGGGGAACACTGAAGCTTTCTTT. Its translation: CASSLLLGGNTEAFF.